Listed here are 27 T cell receptor beta chains from one sample, sequenced in a study of blood T cell repertoires in COVID-19. Assay: immunoSEQ multiplex PCR; the TCRdb copy retains only in-frame clones and omits some. The repertoire consists of about 190,000 clones, with 70% to 90% occurring once and the leading ten covering 5% to 7.5%. The sequenced sample consisted of peripheral blood. The receptors derive from a woman between 40 and 55 years old who had recovered from COVID-19.

This chain connects TRBV3-1 (or the pseudogene TRBV3-2) to TRBJ2-7; 10 nucleotides align to TRBD2. Trimming removed 1 base from V and 4 bases from J; junction bases left unmatched: 7. Germline lookup yields CDR1 LGHDT and CDR2 YNNKEL (reference sequence). The CDR3 is made up of 16 amino acids. The CDR3: CASSQASGSTGYEQYF. In DNA, the CDR3 is TGTGCCAGCAGCCAAGCTAGCGGGAGCACGGGGTACGAGCAGTACTTC.

The count of this clone is one. The chain combines TRBV19 with TRBJ2-7, with D possibly TRBD1 on 5 matching bases. The CDR3 length is 16 residues. V was trimmed by 5 bases and J by 0 bases, leaving 17 bases between them. CDR1 and CDR2 (germline): LNHDA, SQIVND (reference sequence). The DNA for the CDR3 is TGTGCCAGTAGTCTTCTTGGGGCGGCGAGCTCCTACGAGCAGTACTTC. The encoded protein is CASSLLGAASSYEQYF.

The J gene is TRBJ2-1, the V gene TRBV27; a possible D gene is TRBD1 (6 bases). The CDR3 contains 15 residues. Germline values: CDR1 MNHEY, CDR2 SMNVEV (reference sequence). V dropped 5 bases and J dropped 3 bases, with 14 bases sitting between them. DNA for the CDR3: TGTGCCAGCAGTCTCGAGACAGGCGGCTACAATGAGCAGTTCTTC. Its protein is CASSLETGGYNEQFF.

Only a few counts were recorded for this clone. V is TRBV7-3 and J is TRBJ1-6, with TRBD1 as a possible D gene (5 bases). V lost 4 bases to trimming and J lost 7 bases, with 11 bases between them. Germline V lookup: CDR1 SGHTA, CDR2 FQGTGA. The CDR3 sequence is 14 residues long. In DNA, the CDR3 is TGTGCCAGCAGCTCGCAGGGATGGAATTCACCCCTCCACTTT. It yields the protein CASSSQGWNSPLHF.

This clone was counted a few times. This sequence joins TRBV2 and TRBJ1-5, with a possible D match to TRBD1 (5 bases). The CDR3 contains 14 residues. Germline V lookup: CDR1 SNHLY, CDR2 FYNNEI. The germline V and J ends were trimmed by 7 bases and 2 bases, with 12 bases remaining between them. This CDR3 is CASNGAEGNQPQHF. CDR3 DNA: TGTGCCAGCAATGGGGCAGAGGGCAATCAGCCCCAGCATTTT.

The chain recombines TRBV3-1 (or the pseudogene TRBV3-2) with TRBJ2-7, with a possible D match to TRBD2 (6 bases). Germline CDR1 reads LGHDT; CDR2 reads YNNKEL (reference sequence). CDR3 length equals 16 residues. Trimming removed 4 bases at V and 2 bases at J, with 18 bases between. The DNA of the CDR3 is TGTGCCAGCAGCCTCTCGGGCCGTGGAGGGACCTACGAGCAGTACTTC. Its translation is CASSLSGRGGTYEQYF.

This chain links TRBV20-1 with TRBJ1-1; D ambiguous. The CDR3 runs 13 residues. Trimming cost V 3 bases and J 2 bases, with 10 bases left between them. Germline-derived CDR1 and CDR2 are DFQATT and SNEGSKA (reference sequence). For the CDR3, the DNA is TGCAGTGCTAGTTTCAGATTAAACACTGAAGCTTTCTTT. Its protein is CSASFRLNTEAFF.

This clone was detected once. This chain links TRBV6-5 with TRBJ2-5; tentatively, D is TRBD2 (6 bases). Trimming pared 11 bases from V and 4 bases from J, leaving 14 bases between. The CDR3 totals 12 residues. Looked up from germline, CDR1 is MNHEY and CDR2 is SVGAGI. CDR3 DNA sequence: TGTGCCGTCCGGGCCGGGGGAGAGACCCAGTACTTC. Translation: CAVRAGGETQYF.

The V and J genes are TRBV6-6 and TRBJ1-6; 8 nucleotides line up with TRBD1. V shed 6 bases, J shed 9 bases, and the junction held 4 bases outside the gene matches. The germline V gene encodes CDR1 MNHNY and CDR2 SVGAGI (reference sequence). This CDR3 spans 13 amino acids. CDR3 bases: TGTGCCAGCAGCGGACAGGGTAGTTCACCCCTCCACTTT. This translates into CASSGQGSSPLHF.

The chain is built from TRBV27 and TRBJ1-2, with a tentative D call TRBD1 (5 bases). CDR1 and CDR2 from the germline V gene are MNHEY and SMNVEV (reference sequence). V lost 8 bases to trimming and J lost 7 bases, with 17 bases between them. The CDR3 consists of 13 residues. This CDR3 reads CASQGLGTAGYTF. The DNA for the CDR3 is TGTGCCAGCCAGGGACTCGGGACGGCTGGCTACACCTTC.

CDR3 sequence (DNA): TGTGCCATCGCTAGCCCCGGAGACGAGCAGTTCTTC. Translated, it gives CAIASPGDEQFF. This rearrangement joins TRBV6-6 to TRBJ2-1; tentative D call: TRBD2 (5 bases). The V end was cut by 10 bases, the J end by 10 bases, with 17 bases between. CDR3 length equals 12 residues. CDR1 and CDR2 from the germline V gene are MNHNY and SVGAGI (reference sequence).

This clone has a single count. The V call is TRBV27, the J call TRBJ2-1; 10 bases are a match to TRBD2. The CDR3 runs to 15 residues. The germline gives CDR1 MNHEY, CDR2 SMNVEV (reference sequence). Losses at the gene ends were 7 bases for V and 9 bases for J; bases not matched to a gene: 12. In nucleotides, the CDR3 is TGTGCCAGCACCCGCAAGGTAGCGGGAGGTCGTGAGCAGTTCTTC. Translation gives CASTRKVAGGREQFF.

This clone was counted once. This chain connects TRBV28 to TRBJ2-1; 7 bases match TRBD2. This CDR3 has 18 residues. The J segment lost 6 bases and the V segment lost 2 bases, leaving 16 bases of the junction unmatched. Germline assignment: CDR1 MDHEN and CDR2 SYDVKM. The CDR3 spells CASSLPPILRESANEQFF. CDR3 coding DNA: TGTGCCAGCAGTTTACCCCCCATTTTGCGGGAGAGTGCCAATGAGCAGTTCTTC.

CDR3 sequence: CSASIGSYTDTQYF. CDR3 sequence (DNA): TGCAGTGCTAGTATCGGGTCCTACACAGATACGCAGTATTTT. This rearrangement joins TRBV20-1 to TRBJ2-3; D is uncertain. The germline V and J ends were trimmed by 3 bases and 2 bases, with 12 bases remaining between them. CDR1 is DFQATT, CDR2 SNEGSKA, per germline (reference sequence). The CDR3 loop spans 14 amino acids.

Regarding this clone: No DNA is shown, since the ends of the CDR3 on it are uncertain; the CDR3 is the one TCRdb lists. The chain joins TRBV21-1 to TRBJ2-1; the D call of TRBD2 is as the table states it, not checked on the DNA. TRBV21-1 is assigned pseudogene status. Inclusive of both ends, the CDR3 amounts to 19 amino acids. The CDR3 loop is CASSKAEVGSGSSYNEQFF.

The CDR3 sequence is CASKSGPSTDTQYF. In DNA form, the CDR3 reads TGTGCCAGCAAGAGCGGGCCCAGCACAGATACGCAGTATTTT. This chain uses TRBV6-5 with TRBJ2-3; the D gene is possibly TRBD2 (6 bases). Trimming removed 7 bases from V and 0 bases from J, with 11 bases in between. The CDR3 covers 14 residues. Looked up from germline, CDR1 is MNHEY and CDR2 is SVGAGI.

This clone came up once. V gene TRBV2 combines with J gene TRBJ2-2, with D perhaps matching TRBD2 (7 bases). Germline CDR1 SNHLY, CDR2 FYNNEI. The CDR3 is made up of 14 amino acids. Trimming took off 6 bases at V and 4 bases at J, with 12 bases between the two ends. CDR3 sequence reads: CASRTGGSTGELFF. Here the CDR3 DNA reads TGTGCCAGCAGGACGGGGGGCAGCACCGGGGAGCTGTTTTTT.

V is TRBV2 and J is TRBJ1-2; D is uncertain. V lost 2 bases and J lost 7, with 11 bases in between. The CDR3 consists of 13 residues. The germline gives CDR1 SNHLY, CDR2 FYNNEI. The CDR3 protein is CASSESQAGGYTF. The CDR3 DNA reads TGTGCCAGCAGTGAATCGCAGGCGGGTGGCTACACCTTC.

This rearrangement joins TRBV5-6 to TRBJ2-7; D unresolved. The CDR3 loop spans 15 amino acids. Germline CDR1 reads SGHDT; CDR2 reads YYEEEE. Trimming took 5 bases from V and 3 from J, leaving 18 bases between them. The CDR3 nucleotides read TGTGCCAGCAGTTTCGGGTCGGTCGGAAACTACGAGCAGTACTTC. Encoded protein: CASSFGSVGNYEQYF.

Note on this clone: Other DNA sequences of this sample code for an identical CDR3. The CDR3 DNA is TGTGCCAGCAGTCTAACAGGGGGCTATGGCTACACCTTC. It encodes CASSLTGGYGYTF. The chain uses TRBV12-3 or TRBV12-4 and TRBJ1-2; 8 nucleotides align to TRBD1. Trimming at V came to 5 bases and at J to 4 bases, leaving 3 bases not matched to a gene. The length of the CDR3 is 13 residues.

The genes are TRBV19 and TRBJ2-7; 7 bases are a match to TRBD1. Trimming cost V 0 bases and J 5 bases; bases outside gene matches: 4. Germline assignment: CDR1 LNHDA and CDR2 SQIVND (reference sequence). The CDR3 spans 14 residues. The chain's CDR3 is CASSIEGGSHEQYF. In nucleotides, the CDR3 is TGTGCCAGTAGTATAGAAGGGGGCTCGCACGAGCAGTACTTC.

This CDR3 is CASSGSAGRTDTQYF. CDR3 nucleotide sequence: TGTGCCAGTAGTGGCTCCGCGGGACGCACAGATACGCAGTATTTT. This chain joins TRBV19 and TRBJ2-3, with TRBD2 as a possible D gene (6 bases). V was trimmed by 5 bases and J by 1 base, leaving 13 bases between them. CDR3 length equals 15 residues. In germline, CDR1 is LNHDA, CDR2 SQIVND (reference sequence).

The chain combines TRBV9 with TRBJ1-2; 8 bases line up with TRBD1. CDR3 length: 15 residues. V was clipped by 2 bases and J by 5 bases; unmatched bases: 8. The V gene's germline CDR1 is SGDLS and CDR2 YYNGEE. The CDR3 DNA reads TGTGCCAGCAGCGTCGGGACAGGCTTATGGTATGGCTACACCTTC. It translates to CASSVGTGLWYGYTF.

The rearrangement links TRBV5-8 to TRBJ2-7; TRBD1 agrees at 7 bases. The junction had 6 bases not matched to a gene; V was cut back by 2 bases and J by 7 bases. Germline V gene lookup returns CDR1 SGHTS and CDR2 YDEGEE. CDR3 length: 13 amino acids. CDR3 bases: TGTGCCAGCAGCTTACAAACAGGGGAAGAGCAGTACTTC. Protein product: CASSLQTGEEQYF.

This sequence joins TRBV11-3 and TRBJ2-1; weak D call: TRBD2 (5 bases). Trimming left V 2 bases short and J 9 bases short, with 20 bases between. The CDR3 is made up of 16 amino acids. CDR1 and CDR2 (germline): SGHNT, YENEEA. CDR3 loop: CASSLSSYGNLGEQFF. CDR3 DNA sequence: TGTGCCAGCAGCTTATCTTCTTACGGGAATCTCGGTGAGCAGTTCTTC. The complete variable domain, with remaining parts taken from reference TRBV11-3 and TRBJ2-1, reads EAGVVQSPRYKIIEKKQPVAFWCNPISGHNTLYWYLQNLGQGPELLIRYENEEAVDDSQLPKDRFSAERLKGVDSTLKIQPAELGDSAVYLCASSLSSYGNLGEQFFGPGTRLTVL.

The chain joins TRBV15 to TRBJ1-1; 9 nucleotides match TRBD1. The CDR3 is made up of 15 amino acids. Germline V gives CDR1 LNHNV, CDR2 YYDKDF (reference sequence). V was clipped by 1 base and J by 1 base; unmatched bases: 1. The CDR3: CATSRAGQGNTEAFF. The CDR3 DNA reads as TGTGCCACCAGCAGAGCGGGACAGGGGAACACTGAAGCTTTCTTT.

The chain has TRBV6-5 and TRBJ1-1, with D unresolved. The CDR3 has 15 amino acids. V shed 0 bases and J shed 3 bases, with 11 bases lying between them. Germline loops: CDR1 MNHEY, CDR2 SVGAGI. The CDR3 region has the DNA TGTGCCAGCAGTTACTCGAGTTTGAGGGACACTGAAGCTTTCTTT. Encoded protein: CASSYSSLRDTEAFF.